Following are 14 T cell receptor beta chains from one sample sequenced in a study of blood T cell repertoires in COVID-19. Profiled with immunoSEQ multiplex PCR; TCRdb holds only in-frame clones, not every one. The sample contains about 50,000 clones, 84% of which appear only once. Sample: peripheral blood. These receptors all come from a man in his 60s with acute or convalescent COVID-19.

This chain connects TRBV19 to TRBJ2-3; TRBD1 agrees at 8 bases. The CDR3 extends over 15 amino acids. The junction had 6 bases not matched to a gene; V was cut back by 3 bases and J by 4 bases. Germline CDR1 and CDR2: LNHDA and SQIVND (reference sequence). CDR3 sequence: CASSISGGVADTQYF. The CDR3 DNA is TGTGCCAGTAGTATTTCAGGGGGCGTCGCAGATACGCAGTATTTT.

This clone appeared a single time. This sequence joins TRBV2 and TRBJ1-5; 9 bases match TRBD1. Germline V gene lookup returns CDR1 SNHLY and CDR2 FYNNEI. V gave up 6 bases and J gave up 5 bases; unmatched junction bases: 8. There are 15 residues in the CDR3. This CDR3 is CASRHGTGSDQPQHF. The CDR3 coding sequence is TGTGCCAGCAGACACGGGACAGGGTCTGATCAGCCCCAGCATTTT.

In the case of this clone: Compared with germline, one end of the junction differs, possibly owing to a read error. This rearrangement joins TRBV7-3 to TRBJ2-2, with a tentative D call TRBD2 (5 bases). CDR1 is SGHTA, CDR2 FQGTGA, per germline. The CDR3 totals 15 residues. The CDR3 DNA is TGTGCCAGCAGCCTCGGCCCCGGGAACGCCGGGGAGCTGTTTTTT. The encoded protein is CASSLGPGNAGELFF.

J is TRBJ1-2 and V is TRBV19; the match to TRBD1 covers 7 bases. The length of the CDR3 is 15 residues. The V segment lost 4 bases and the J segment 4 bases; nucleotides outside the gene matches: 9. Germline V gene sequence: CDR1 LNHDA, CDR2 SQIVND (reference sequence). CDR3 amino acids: CASSRVGQATYGYTF. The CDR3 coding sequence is TGTGCCAGTAGTAGGGTAGGACAGGCCACCTATGGCTACACCTTC.

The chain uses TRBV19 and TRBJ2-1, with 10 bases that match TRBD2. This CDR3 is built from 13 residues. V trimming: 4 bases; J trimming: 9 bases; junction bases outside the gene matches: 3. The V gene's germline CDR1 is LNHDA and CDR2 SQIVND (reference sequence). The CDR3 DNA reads TGTGCCAGTAGTAGGCTAGCGGGGGTTGAGCAGTTCTTC. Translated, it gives CASSRLAGVEQFF. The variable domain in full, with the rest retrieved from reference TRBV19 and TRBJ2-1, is DGGITQSPKYLFRKEGQNVTLSCEQNLNHDAMYWYRQDPGQGLRLIYYSQIVNDFQKGDIAEGYSVSREKKESFPLTVTSAQKNPTAFYLCASSRLAGVEQFFGPGTRLTVL.

In DNA form, the CDR3 reads TGTGCCAGCAGTAAAGGGACAGGCCAAGAGACCCAGTACTTC. This gives the protein CASSKGTGQETQYF. This chain uses TRBV2 with TRBJ2-5, with 8 bases identical to TRBD1. V lost 5 bases and J lost 1; bases outside the gene matches: 3. CDR3 size: 14 residues. The germline V gene encodes CDR1 SNHLY and CDR2 FYNNEI.

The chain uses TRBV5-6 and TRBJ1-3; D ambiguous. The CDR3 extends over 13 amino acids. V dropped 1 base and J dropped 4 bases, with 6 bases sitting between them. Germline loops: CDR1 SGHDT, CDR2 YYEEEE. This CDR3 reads CASSLYSGNTIYF. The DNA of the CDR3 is TGTGCCAGCAGCTTGTACAGCGGAAACACCATATATTTT.

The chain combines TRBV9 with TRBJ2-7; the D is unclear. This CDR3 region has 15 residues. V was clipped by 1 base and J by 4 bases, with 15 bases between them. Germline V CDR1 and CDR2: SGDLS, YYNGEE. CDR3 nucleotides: TGTGCCAGCAGCGTATGGGCCCTTCCAAAGTACGAGCAGTACTTC. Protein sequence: CASSVWALPKYEQYF.

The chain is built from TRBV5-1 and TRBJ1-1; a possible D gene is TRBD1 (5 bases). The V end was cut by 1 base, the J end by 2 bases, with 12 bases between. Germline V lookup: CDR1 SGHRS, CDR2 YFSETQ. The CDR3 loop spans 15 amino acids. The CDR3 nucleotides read TGCGCCAGCAGCTTGAGGGGAAGAGAAAACACTGAAGCTTTCTTT. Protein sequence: CASSLRGRENTEAFF.

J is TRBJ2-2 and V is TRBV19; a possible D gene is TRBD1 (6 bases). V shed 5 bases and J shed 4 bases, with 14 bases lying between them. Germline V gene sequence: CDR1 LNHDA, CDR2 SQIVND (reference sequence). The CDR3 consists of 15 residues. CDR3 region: CASSPWTAGTGELFF. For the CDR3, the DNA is TGTGCCAGTAGTCCTTGGACAGCCGGCACCGGGGAGCTGTTTTTT.

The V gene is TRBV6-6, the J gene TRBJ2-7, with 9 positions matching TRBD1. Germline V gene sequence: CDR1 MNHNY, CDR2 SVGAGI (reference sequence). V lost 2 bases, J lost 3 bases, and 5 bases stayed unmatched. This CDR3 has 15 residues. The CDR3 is CASSYGTGLDYEQYF. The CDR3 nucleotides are TGTGCCAGCAGTTACGGGACAGGGCTCGACTACGAGCAGTACTTC.

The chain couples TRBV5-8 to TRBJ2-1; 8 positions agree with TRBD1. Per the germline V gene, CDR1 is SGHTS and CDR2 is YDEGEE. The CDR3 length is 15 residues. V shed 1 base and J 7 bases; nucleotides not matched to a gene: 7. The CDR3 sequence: CASSLLTGARNEQFF. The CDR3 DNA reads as TGTGCCAGCAGCTTGTTGACAGGGGCGAGGAATGAGCAGTTCTTC.

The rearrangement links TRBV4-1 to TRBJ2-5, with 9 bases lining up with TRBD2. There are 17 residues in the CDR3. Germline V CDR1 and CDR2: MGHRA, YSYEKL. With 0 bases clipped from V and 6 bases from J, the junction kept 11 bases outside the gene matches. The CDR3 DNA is TGCGCCAGCAGCCAAGAGTGGGGTCTAGCGGGGCCCCAGACCCAGTACTTC. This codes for CASSQEWGLAGPQTQYF.

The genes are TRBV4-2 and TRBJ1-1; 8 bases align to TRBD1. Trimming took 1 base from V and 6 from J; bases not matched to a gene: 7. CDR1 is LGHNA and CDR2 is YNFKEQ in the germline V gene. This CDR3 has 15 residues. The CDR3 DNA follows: TGTGCCAGCAGCCAAGGACAGGGGCCACCCCCTGAAGCTTTCTTT. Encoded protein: CASSQGQGPPPEAFF.